These 24 T cell receptor beta chains originate from one sample sequenced in a study of tumor-infiltrating lymphocytes in primary liver carcinoma. Out of unsorted whole blood came the blood RNA, and germline DNA was extracted as well. Reverse transcription of approximately 500 ng total RNA with a constant-region primer produced TCR beta cDNA. What produced the TCR beta libraries was three nested multiplex PCR rounds using slightly modified ARM-PCR. A C-beta reverse primer was combined with TRBV1-TRBV30 forward primers in the first two PCR rounds, and each round had about 10 cycles. TCRdb recomputed calls from the multiplex PCR reads with MiXCR, one row per CDR3 protein. The sample records around 330,000 distinct CDR3 sequences, around 50% being singletons. The sample was peripheral blood. These receptors were obtained from a woman in her 30s with primary liver carcinoma and hepatitis B virus infection.

This clonotype was counted many times. The chain links TRBV12-3 or TRBV12-4 to TRBJ1-1, with TRBD1 matching over 7 bases. The length of the CDR3 is 13 residues. With 5 bases clipped from V and 5 bases from J, the junction kept 5 bases outside the gene matches. DNA for the CDR3: TGTGCCAGCAGTGAGACAGGGATAACTGAAGCTTTCTTT. Translation: CASSETGITEAFF.

This clonotype was observed a handful of times. CDR3 in DNA: TGTGCCATCAGTGAGTCGGGTGCATCATGGGGAACAGATACGCAGTATTTT. Translating it yields CAISESGASWGTDTQYF. The chain uses TRBV10-3 and TRBJ2-3; D ambiguous. V lost 0 bases and J 3 bases, leaving 16 bases between the germline ends. CDR3 length: 17 residues. Germline CDR1 is ENHRY and CDR2 is SYGVKD.

Turning to this clonotype: At one of its ends the junction is not consistent with the germline gene, which may arise from a read error. This chain connects TRBV6-2 or TRBV6-3 to TRBJ2-5; tentatively, D is TRBD2 (6 bases). The CDR3 sequence is 17 residues long. Germline V gene sequence: CDR1 MNHEY, CDR2 SVGEGT. In nucleotides, the CDR3 is TGTGCCAGCTGTTACACCGCGGGACTTCGTCGCCAAGAGACCCAGTACTTC. Encoded protein: CASCYTAGLRRQETQYF.

V usage is TRBV11-2 and J usage is TRBJ2-3, with D hard to call. The germline V and J ends were trimmed by 5 bases and 2 bases, with 14 bases remaining between them. Germline values: CDR1 SGHAT, CDR2 FQNNGV. The CDR3 contains 15 residues. CDR3 sequence reads: CASSLGQSFTDTQYF. The CDR3 DNA reads TGTGCCAGCAGCCTCGGGCAGTCCTTCACAGATACGCAGTATTTT. Full variable domain (remainder filled in from reference TRBV11-2 and TRBJ2-3): EAGVAQSPRYKIIEKRQSVAFWCNPISGHATLYWYQQILGQGPKLLIQFQNNGVVDDSQLPKDRFSAERLKGVDSTLKIQPAKLEDSAVYLCASSLGQSFTDTQYFGPGTRLTVL.

This clonotype was counted only a few times. V gene TRBV5-4 combines with J gene TRBJ2-7, with D perhaps matching TRBD1 or TRBD2 (7 bases each). In germline, CDR1 is SGHNT, CDR2 YYREEE (reference sequence). The ends were cut back, 3 bases at V and 2 bases at J, with 18 bases in the middle. This CDR3 has 16 amino acids. CDR3 coding DNA: TGTGCCAGCAGCTCAGGGGGAGGGCTGTCCGCCTACGAGCAGTACTTC. This codes for CASSSGGGLSAYEQYF.

As to this clonotype: This could be a read error, since a much larger clone is one nucleotide away. The chain combines TRBV29-1 with TRBJ1-5; no reliable D call. This CDR3 has 13 amino acids. CDR1 SQVTM and CDR2 ANQGSEA come from the germline V gene. The V and J ends lost 2 bases and 7 bases respectively, with 12 bases between them. The CDR3 bases are TGCAGCGTTGAATCCGTAGGCGGGCAGCCCCAGCATTTT. This gives the protein CSVESVGGQPQHF.

This clonotype was counted ten times or more. The genes are TRBV29-1 and TRBJ2-1; 9 bases are a match to TRBD2. Germline V lookup: CDR1 SQVTM, CDR2 ANQGSEA. Trimming took 1 base from V and 8 from J; bases not matched to a gene: 9. This CDR3 comprises 15 residues. Written as DNA, the CDR3 is TGCAGCGTTGAAGTTCATAGCGGGAGTTTCTATGAGCAGTTCTTC. This translates into CSVEVHSGSFYEQFF.

This chain joins TRBV12-3 or TRBV12-4 and TRBJ2-5; D is unresolved. The CDR3 sequence is 13 residues long. Trimming removed 1 base at V and 4 bases at J, with 7 bases between. CDR3 loop: CASSLGDGETQYF. In DNA form, the CDR3 reads TGTGCCAGCAGTTTAGGGGATGGAGAGACCCAGTACTTC.

This clonotype was seen at least ten times. The J gene is TRBJ2-2, the V gene TRBV4-1; no firm D call. CDR1 MGHRA and CDR2 YSYEKL come from the germline V gene. This CDR3 is 15 amino acids long. V was shortened by 1 base and J by 1 base, with 7 bases between the two germline ends. CDR3 nucleotide sequence: TGCGCCAGCAGCCAAGCGGCCGGGAACACCGGGGAGCTGTTTTTT. This translates into CASSQAAGNTGELFF.

As regards this clonotype: Here the CDR3 omits its conserved ending phenylalanine or tryptophan, so a read error is the likely source. The chain is built from TRBV11-2 and TRBJ2-1; tentative D call: TRBD2 (6 bases). The CDR3 has 15 residues. V gave up 10 bases and J gave up 8 bases, with 24 bases separating them. The germline gives CDR1 SGHAT, CDR2 FQNNGV. The CDR3 reads CATKRAPGSEYEQFS. The CDR3 region has the DNA TGTGCCACCAAGCGGGCGCCAGGGTCTGAGTATGAGCAGTTCTCG.

A remark on this clonotype: An end of the junction differs from the germline gene, which may be a read error. The chain joins TRBV4-3 to TRBJ2-2; D might be TRBD2 (5 bases). The germline V gene has CDR1 LGHNA and CDR2 YSLEER. The CDR3 has 14 amino acids. The CDR3: CASNQDYNTGELFF. CDR3 coding DNA: TGTGCCAGTAACCAAGACTACAACACCGGGGAGCTGTTTTTT.

This clonotype was observed at least ten times. One end of the junction fails to match germline, which may point to a read error. This chain links TRBV4-3 with TRBJ2-4; the D gene is possibly TRBD2 (5 bases). CDR1 and CDR2 from the germline V gene are LGHNA and YSLEER. The CDR3 extends over 14 amino acids. The CDR3 bases are TGCGCCAGCAGCAAAGACGTCAGCGGAAACATTCAGTACTTC. Translating it yields CASSKDVSGNIQYF.

Remarks on this clonotype: It may be a read error: a sequence one base away is much more abundant. This chain joins TRBV7-9 and TRBJ2-5; D is unresolved. There are 13 residues in the CDR3. CDR1 is SEHNR, CDR2 FQNEAQ, per germline (reference sequence). CDR3 sequence reads: CGSSLTIGETQYF. The CDR3 DNA reads TGTGGCAGCAGCTTAACGATAGGAGAGACCCAGTACTTC.

A word on this clonotype: A read error may account for a junction end that differs from germline. The chain recombines TRBV6-6 with TRBJ1-5; maybe TRBD1 (6 bases). This CDR3 comprises 13 residues. Germline CDR1 and CDR2: MNHNY and SVGAGI (reference sequence). CDR3 sequence: CASPNDRNQSQHF. CDR3 in DNA: TGTGCCAGCCCAAACGACAGGAATCAGTCCCAGCATTTT.

This clonotype was recorded a few times. The chain recombines TRBV6-2 or TRBV6-3 with TRBJ2-7; 8 bases match TRBD2. Germline V CDR1 and CDR2: MNHEY, SVGEGT. The CDR3 has 15 residues. The V and J ends lost 6 bases and 0 bases, in that order; junction bases with no gene match: 7. DNA of the CDR3: TGTGCCAGCAGGGGGACTAGGCATCGCTCCTACGAGCAGTACTTC. Translation: CASRGTRHRSYEQYF.

This clonotype showed up just a few times. Mismatch with germline at one junction end may stem from a read error. The V gene is TRBV6-1, the J gene TRBJ2-3; the D gene is possibly TRBD2 (5 bases). This CDR3 is 15 amino acids long. CDR1 is MNHNS, CDR2 SASEGT, per germline. Here the CDR3 DNA reads TGTGCCAGCGCGAAGGAGCGGAAAAGCACAGATATGCAGTATTTT. Translating gives CASAKERKSTDMQYF.

A word on this clonotype: A read error may explain this, as a much larger clone is one base away. The chain is built from TRBV29-1 and TRBJ2-1; D gene uncertain. The germline V gene has CDR1 SQVTM and CDR2 ANQGSEA. The CDR3 is 13 residues long. Trimming took off 3 bases at V and 10 bases at J, with 16 bases between the two ends. The CDR3 here is CSVDRTARKEQFF. The CDR3 nucleotides read TGCAGCGTTGATCGTACCGCTAGGAAAGAGCAGTTCTTC.

Worth noting for this clonotype: A much larger clone sits a single nucleotide away, making a read error possible. The V and J genes are TRBV10-2 and TRBJ1-5; 7 bases map to TRBD1. There are 15 residues in the CDR3. Germline CDR1 and CDR2: WSHSY and SAAADI. CDR3 sequence (DNA): TGCGCCAGCAGTTCGGGAGGGGGCCGGGGTCAGCCCCAGCAATTT. Translated, it gives CASSSGGGRGQPQQF.

With regard to this clonotype: A junction end diverges from the germline sequence, so it may reflect a read error. The genes are TRBV30 and TRBJ1-3, with D possibly being TRBD1 (5 bases). CDR1 and CDR2 from the germline V gene are GTSNPN and SVGIG (reference sequence). The CDR3 runs 17 residues. The DNA of the CDR3 is TGTGCCTGGAGCGTCACCGAGGGGACCTTCTCTGAAAACACCATATATTTT. As protein: CAWSVTEGTFSENTIYF.

For this clonotype: A much larger clone is a single base away; this may be a read error. CDR3 DNA sequence: TGTGCCAGCAGCTTTGGTCAGCCTTCCTACGAGCAGTGCTTC. Translation gives CASSFGQPSYEQCF. The chain combines TRBV7-9 with TRBJ2-7; D unresolved. Germline CDR1 and CDR2: SEHNR and FQNEAQ (reference sequence). This CDR3 is 14 amino acids long.

This rearrangement joins TRBV20-1 to TRBJ2-7, with D uncertain. The CDR3 runs to 14 residues. Per germline, CDR1 DFQATT and CDR2 SNEGSKA (reference sequence). V was cut by 3 bases and J by 2 bases, with 14 bases left in between. CDR3 nucleotides: TGCAGTGCTAGCAAAAATGCCAGAACCTACGAGCAGTACTTC. It is translated as CSASKNARTYEQYF.

Concerning this clonotype itself: The final CDR3 position lacks the conserved phenylalanine or tryptophan, pointing to a likely read error. The rearrangement uses TRBV11-2 and TRBJ2-7; D unresolved. Germline lookup yields CDR1 SGHAT and CDR2 FQNNGV. The V end was cut by 5 bases, the J end by 3 bases, with 5 bases between. The CDR3 is made up of 11 amino acids. The CDR3 protein is CASSTIYEQYL. The CDR3 DNA is TGTGCCAGCAGCACCATCTACGAGCAGTACTTG.

The chain couples TRBV7-8 to TRBJ2-1; 7 bases align to TRBD2. CDR1 is SGHVS, CDR2 FQNEAQ, per germline. With 5 bases clipped from V and 11 bases from J, the junction kept 18 bases outside the gene matches. The CDR3 contains 16 residues. This CDR3 is CASSRGAGRSGNKQFF. CDR3 coding DNA: TGTGCCAGCAGCCGAGGGGCCGGGAGGAGTGGGAATAAGCAGTTCTTC. The full variable domain, in which reference TRBV7-8 and TRBJ2-1 provide the parts outside the CDR3, is GAGVSQSPRYKVAKRGQDVALRCDPISGHVSLFWYQQALGQGPEFLTYFQNEAQLDKSGLPSDRFFAERPEGSVSTLKIQRTQQEDSAVYLCASSRGAGRSGNKQFFGPGTRLTVL.

This clonotype was counted only a few times. The rearrangement links TRBV4-2 to TRBJ2-3; 10 bases are shared with TRBD2. CDR3 length equals 16 residues. Unmatched junction bases numbered 5, after V lost 0 bases and J lost 5 bases. Germline CDR1 LGHNA, CDR2 YNFKEQ. CDR3 sequence: CASSQDSLAGVDTQYF. CDR3 coding DNA: TGTGCCAGCAGCCAAGATAGCCTAGCGGGAGTAGATACGCAGTATTTT.